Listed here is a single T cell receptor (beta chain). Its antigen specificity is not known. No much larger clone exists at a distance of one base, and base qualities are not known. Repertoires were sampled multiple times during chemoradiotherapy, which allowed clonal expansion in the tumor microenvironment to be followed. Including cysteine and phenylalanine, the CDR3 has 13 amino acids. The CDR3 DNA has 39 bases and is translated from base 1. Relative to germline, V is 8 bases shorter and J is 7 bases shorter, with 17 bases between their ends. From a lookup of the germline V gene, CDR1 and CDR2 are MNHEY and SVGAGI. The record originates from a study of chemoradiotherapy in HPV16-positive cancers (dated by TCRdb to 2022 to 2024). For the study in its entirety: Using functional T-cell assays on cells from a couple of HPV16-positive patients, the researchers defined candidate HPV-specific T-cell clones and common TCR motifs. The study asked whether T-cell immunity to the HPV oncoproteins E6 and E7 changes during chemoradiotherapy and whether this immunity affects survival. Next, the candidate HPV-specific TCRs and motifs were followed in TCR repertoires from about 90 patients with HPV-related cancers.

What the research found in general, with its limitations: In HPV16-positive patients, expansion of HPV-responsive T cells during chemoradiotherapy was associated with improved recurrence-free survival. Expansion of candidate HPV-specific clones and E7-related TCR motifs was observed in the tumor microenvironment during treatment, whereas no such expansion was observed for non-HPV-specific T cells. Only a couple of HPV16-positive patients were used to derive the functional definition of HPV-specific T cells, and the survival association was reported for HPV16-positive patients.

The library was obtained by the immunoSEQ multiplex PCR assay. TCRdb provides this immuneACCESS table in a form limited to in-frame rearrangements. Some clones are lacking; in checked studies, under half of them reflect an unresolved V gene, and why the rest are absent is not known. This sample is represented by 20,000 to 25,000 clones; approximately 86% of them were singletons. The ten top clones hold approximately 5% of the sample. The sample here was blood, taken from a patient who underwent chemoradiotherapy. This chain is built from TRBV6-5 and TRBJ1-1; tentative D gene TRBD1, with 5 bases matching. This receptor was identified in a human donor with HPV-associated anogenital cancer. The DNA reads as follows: TGTGCCAGCCTACGAGGGGCCGGGGGTGAAGCTTTCTTT. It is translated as CASLRGAGGEAFF.